Below are 4 T cell receptor beta chains sequenced from a single sample in a study of early stage breast cancer tumors. The table came from immunoSEQ multiplex PCR; TCRdb's copy has only in-frame clones and leaves some out. The sample has about 36,000 clones, roughly 72% seen once; the top ten hold over 6%. The material sequenced was blood. All receptors derive from a person aged 55 to 75 with breast cancer.

The chain recombines TRBV6-7 with TRBJ2-1, with 7 bases fitting TRBD2. TRBV6-7 is an open reading frame whose function is uncertain. This CDR3 comprises 16 residues. J gave up 0 bases and V 6 bases, and 8 bases lay outside the gene matches. CDR3 nucleotide sequence: TGTGCCAGCAGGCGGGGGACTACCCGCTCCTACAATGAGCAGTTCTTC. Its protein product is CASRRGTTRSYNEQFF.

This clone is a singleton in its sample. The chain is built from TRBV5-4 and TRBJ2-3, with 7 bases identical to TRBD1. The V gene end was trimmed by 2 bases and the J gene end by 2 bases; junction bases not matched to a gene: 2. This CDR3 has 14 residues. Germline V gene lookup returns CDR1 SGHNT and CDR2 YYREEE (reference sequence). CDR3 nucleotides: TGTGCCAGCAGCTTCAGGGGGAACACAGATACGCAGTATTTT. This sequence encodes CASSFRGNTDTQYF.

In its sample, this clone was seen a few times. The V call is TRBV7-2, the J call TRBJ2-7; 12 bases agree with TRBD2. J lost 1 base, V lost 3 bases, and 7 bases had no gene match. The V gene's germline CDR1 is SGHTA and CDR2 FQGNSA. This CDR3 region has 17 residues. CDR3 in DNA: TGTGCCAGCAGCTTTCTACCGGGACTAGCGGGTTCCTACGAGCAGTACTTC. It codes for CASSFLPGLAGSYEQYF. Based on the CDR3 plus reference TRBV7-2 and TRBJ2-7, the full variable domain is GAGVSQSPSNKVTEKGKDVELRCDPISGHTALYWYRQSLGQGLEFLIYFQGNSAPDKSGLPSDRFSAERTGGSVSTLTIQRTQQEDSAVYLCASSFLPGLAGSYEQYFGPGTRLTVT.

This clone was picked up a small number of times. The J gene is TRBJ1-5, the V gene TRBV18, with a tentative D call TRBD1 (6 bases). CDR3 length equals 14 residues. The germline CDR1 and CDR2 sequences are KGHSH and LQKENI. Trimming cost V 6 bases and J 2 bases, with 11 bases left between them. The CDR3 spells CASSQGGGNQPQHF. The CDR3 nucleotides read TGTGCCAGCTCCCAAGGGGGTGGCAATCAGCCCCAGCATTTT.